The present T cell receptor (beta chain) was sequenced within a study of T cells in Graves' hyperthyroidism and ophthalmopathy (dated by TCRdb to about 2019). Notes on the research overall: Peripheral blood samples were taken at the time of initial diagnosis, prior to any treatment. Thyroid tissue and blood T-cell repertoires from several Graves' hyperthyroidism patients were also compared in the study. The 100 or so discovery patients were divided at random into training and test sets in a 7:3 ratio. TCR Vbeta CDR3 sequencing of 135 peripheral blood samples (around 45 ophthalmopathy, 75 hyperthyroidism and some 17 progressor patients) is reported in the paper. After blood sampling, hyperthyroidism patients were treated with methimazole at a starting dose of 30 mg daily, and ophthalmopathy patients were treated with high-dose intravenous methylprednisolone. TCR V-J signatures able to tell the groups apart were searched for in a discovery cohort of 95 to 100 patients, of whom more than 40 had Graves' ophthalmopathy and 55 to 60 had stable Graves' hyperthyroidism. Whether ophthalmopathy could be predicted prospectively was tested in an independent validation cohort made up of 18 to 20 hyperthyroidism patients plus 17 patients who later progressed to ophthalmopathy. The investigation overall reported the following: In validation, the model predicted progression to ophthalmopathy with around 71% sensitivity and over 72% specificity, a median of about 6 months before onset. Most expanded thyroid clonotypes (frequency above 0.001) were also detected in blood, suggesting blood repertoires may reflect thyroid immune responses. In cross-validation, a model built on a 13 V-J signature told ophthalmopathy apart from stable hyperthyroidism with under 90% sensitivity and approximately 81% specificity, and in testing the same model reached 80%/75%. No statistical method was used to set the sample size in advance, and investigators knew the group allocation.

Graves' hyperthyroidism was defined as stable when no progression to ophthalmopathy occurred over 18 months of follow-up. Hyperthyroidism patients were newly diagnosed, with disease duration under 2 months, and aged 18 to 65 years. The study excluded patients with uncontrolled infections, other autoimmune diseases, pregnancy or lactation. Diagnoses were established on the basis of clinical symptoms, serum thyroxine and TRAb, thyroid ultrasound, and orbital computed tomography. Ficoll-Paque density gradient centrifugation was used to isolate PBMCs from 9.5 to 10 ml of fresh peripheral blood. Total RNA was extracted using Trizol reagent, and RNA quality was assessed on an Agilent 2100 Bioanalyzer. This clonotype was counted at least ten times. There is no known antigen for this receptor. Per-nucleotide qualities are absent, and no much larger clonotype sits a single base away. The CDR1 and CDR2 encoded by the germline V gene are SNHLY and FYNNEI. The CDR3 sequence holds 16 residues, the cysteine and phenylalanine included. Only the CDR3 region is kept as DNA, spanning 48 bases read in frame from base 1. Here V drops 6 bases and J drops 5 bases, and the junction holds 12 bases not matched to any gene.

The TCR beta CDR3 regions were amplified from the RNA transcripts. For the first round of RT-PCR on the TCR CDR3, the HTBI primer set was used together with the Qiagen OneStep RT-PCR kit. Libraries were constructed in a second round of multiplex PCR, after which size selection and purification were performed. The libraries were sequenced on an Illumina HiSeq2000 using paired-end 100 bp reads. Per the authors' processing: SOAPnuke was used to process the raw data, with reads discarded if the reads contained adapters or uncalled bases, had a mean Phred below 15, or lacked an exact constant-primer or identifier match. High-quality paired reads were merged using COPE v1.2.5, and each unique nucleotide sequence was defined as a clonotype. Clonotypes were aligned to IMGT TRBV, TRBD and TRBJ reference segments using MiTCR v1.1. Only V-J combinations with frequency above 0.0001, covering approximately 99% of repertoires, were analysed. A TCS score was defined as the ratio of F50 (clonal expansion) to E x V (chaos), with BLOSUM62-based TCRdist applied between CDR3 peptides within each V-J. Welch's t-statistics and random forest reduced 500 to 650 V-J features to about 13, which were used in a naive Bayes classifier (R e1071). TCRdb reprocessing: public reads trimmed at Q25 with fastp, clones called with MiXCR, in-frame beta chains kept. Every distinct CDR3 protein forms one entry, paired with its most common genes and DNA. TCRdb's processing, not the authors' own work, is the source of the V and J calls. The sample table shows under 450,000 distinct CDR3 sequences, and approximately 15% are seen once. Clones ranked in the top ten supply just under 8% of the sample.

Recombination connected TRBV2 to TRBJ2-3, and TRBD2 matches 9 of the central bases. Sequencing was carried out using blood. This clonotype was sampled from a woman aged 18-29 years with Graves' hyperthyroidism. This receptor has the CDR3 CASRRGAGGPRDTQYF. The sequenced DNA: TGTGCCAGCAGGAGGGGTGCGGGGGGGCCCCGAGATACGCAGTATTTT.